These 9 T cell receptor beta chains were sequenced from one sample in a study of post-analysis software for immune sequencing data. Study conclusions and caveats: Four to six TRBV segments, including TRBV5-6, TRBV5-1 and TRBV20-1, were more frequent in patients than controls.

No antigen has been assigned to these receptors. Included in the TCR beta cDNA libraries were unique molecular identifiers. TCRdb re-called the PCR reads with MiXCR, one entry per CDR3 protein. This sample carries hundreds of thousands of distinct CDR3 sequences, under 55% of them seen once, and the ten largest clones take 9% to 13%. Sequenced sample: blood. These receptors originate from a girl under 18 with multiple sclerosis.

As DNA, the CDR3 is TGTGCCAGCAGTGCCCCCTTCACGAACACTGAAGCTTTCTTT. Encoded protein: CASSAPFTNTEAFF. V gene TRBV28 combines with J gene TRBJ1-1, with D uncertain. CDR3 size: 14 residues. The germline CDR1 and CDR2 sequences are MDHEN and SYDVKM. The V end lost 5 bases, the J end lost 1 base, and 11 bases lay between the germline ends.

V and J are TRBV6-5 and TRBJ2-5; TRBD2 agrees at 8 bases. TRBJ2-7 matches the DNA end more closely, so the J call is doubtful. The CDR3 extends over 15 amino acids. Germline V gene sequence: CDR1 MNHEY, CDR2 SVGAGI. The CDR3 is CASSYSSGGPDEQYF. The CDR3 coding sequence is TGTGCCAGCAGTTACTCGAGCGGGGGCCCCGACGAGCAGTACTTC.

The V and J genes are TRBV6-5 and TRBJ2-6; the D gene is possibly TRBD1 (6 bases). V lost 2 bases and J 3 bases, leaving 11 bases between the germline ends. The CDR3 has 16 residues. The V gene's germline CDR1 is MNHEY and CDR2 SVGAGI. CDR3 nucleotide sequence: TGTGCCAGCAGTTACCCAGCAGGGGTTGGGGCCAACGTCCTGACTTTC. Protein sequence: CASSYPAGVGANVLTF.

This chain connects TRBV20-1 to TRBJ2-1, with TRBD2 identical over 9 bases. The CDR3 totals 15 residues. Trimming removed 1 base from V and 3 bases from J; junction bases left unmatched: 4. Per germline, CDR1 DFQATT and CDR2 SNEGSKA (reference sequence). The CDR3 DNA is TGCAGTGCTAGAGGAGGTAGCGGGAGCTACAATGAGCAGTTCTTC. Translated: CSARGGSGSYNEQFF.

This clonotype was detected a few times. This chain connects TRBV10-3 to TRBJ2-5; no definite D call. Germline assignment: CDR1 ENHRY and CDR2 SYGVKD. Trimming stripped 0 bases from V and 5 bases from J, with 10 bases between. This CDR3 is built from 14 residues. CDR3 loop: CAISESRQRETQYF. The CDR3 DNA reads as TGTGCCATCAGTGAGTCTAGGCAGAGGGAGACCCAGTACTTC.

This clonotype turned up a few times. The CDR3 DNA reads as TGCAGTGCTCCTTACTACCAGCAGTACTTC. Protein sequence: CSAPYYQQYF. The chain joins TRBV20-1 to TRBJ2-5; D not resolved. The germline V gene encodes CDR1 DFQATT and CDR2 SNEGSKA (reference sequence). V dropped 5 bases and J dropped 11 bases, with 12 bases sitting between them. The CDR3 has 10 amino acids.

As to this clonotype: The junction and the germline gene differ at one end; a read error may be behind it. The chain combines TRBV7-9 with TRBJ1-5; 8 bases map to TRBD1. Germline V gives CDR1 SEHNR, CDR2 FQNEAQ (reference sequence). The CDR3 spans 16 residues. The CDR3: CASSHGQGAVNQPQHF. CDR3 coding DNA: TGCGCCAGCAGCCACGGCCAGGGGGCCGTCAATCAGCCCCAGCATTTT.

V and J are TRBV3-1 and TRBJ1-5; no firm D call. The V gene's germline CDR1 is LGHDT and CDR2 YNNKEL (reference sequence). V dropped 0 bases and J dropped 3 bases, with 6 bases sitting between them. The CDR3 has 14 residues. DNA for the CDR3: TGTGCCAGCAGCCAAGAGCACATCAATCAGCCCCAGCATTTT. This sequence encodes CASSQEHINQPQHF.

This clonotype was picked up a small number of times. The genes are TRBV6-6 and TRBJ2-1; D could derive from TRBD1 or TRBD2 (5 bases each). Trimming shortened V by 6 bases and J by 8 bases, and 14 bases separated the two germline ends. Per the germline V gene, CDR1 is MNHNY and CDR2 is SVGAGI (reference sequence). CDR3 length: 13 residues. The CDR3 DNA is TGTGCCAGCAGGGGACCTCACCGCGATGAGCAGTTCTTC. Translated: CASRGPHRDEQFF.